The present TCR beta chain was sequenced within a study of cytomegalovirus exposure and HLA in healthy donors. Study observations and caveats: Subsequent analysis of the roughly 120 validation repertoires found a tendency for first-cohort TCR clusters to co-occur. In vitro assays verified that three CMV-associated chains recognized CMV antigens specifically. The study designated some 180 TCR beta chains cytomegalovirus-associated.

Sequencing was performed with immunoSEQ multiplex PCR; in TCRdb, only in-frame clones are kept and a portion is missing. The sample lists under 200,000 clones; approximately 96% were seen once. Worth noting for this clone: The antigen is unknown.

Germline V gene data show CDR1 as SGDLS and CDR2 as YYNGEE. J was trimmed by 5 bases and V by 0 bases; bases with no gene match: 6. The CDR3 consists of 15 residues. The chain carries TRBV9 and TRBJ2-3; 7 bases fit TRBD2. Source material: PBMCs. This TCR came from a woman under 30 in good health and CMV-seronegative. This CDR3 is CASSVAGGGVDTQYF. The CDR3 region has the DNA TGTGCCAGCAGCGTAGCCGGGGGAGGGGTAGATACGCAGTATTTT.